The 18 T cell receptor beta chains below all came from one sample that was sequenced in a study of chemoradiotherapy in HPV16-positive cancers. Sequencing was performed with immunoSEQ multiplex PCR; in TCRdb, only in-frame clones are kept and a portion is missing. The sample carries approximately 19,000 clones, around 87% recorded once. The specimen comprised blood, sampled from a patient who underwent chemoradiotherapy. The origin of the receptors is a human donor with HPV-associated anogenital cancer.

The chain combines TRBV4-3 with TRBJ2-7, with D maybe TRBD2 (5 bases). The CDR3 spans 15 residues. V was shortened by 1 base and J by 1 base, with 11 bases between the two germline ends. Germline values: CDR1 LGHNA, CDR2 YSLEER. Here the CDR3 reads CASSQASGISYEQYF. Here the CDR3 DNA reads TGCGCCAGCAGCCAAGCGTCCGGGATTTCCTACGAGCAGTACTTC.

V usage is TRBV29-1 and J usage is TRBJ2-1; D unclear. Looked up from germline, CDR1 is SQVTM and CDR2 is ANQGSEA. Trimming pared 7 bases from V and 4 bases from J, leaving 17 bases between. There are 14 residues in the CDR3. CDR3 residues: CSALGFLPYNEQFF. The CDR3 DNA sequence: TGCAGCGCCTTGGGCTTCTTACCGTACAATGAGCAGTTCTTC.

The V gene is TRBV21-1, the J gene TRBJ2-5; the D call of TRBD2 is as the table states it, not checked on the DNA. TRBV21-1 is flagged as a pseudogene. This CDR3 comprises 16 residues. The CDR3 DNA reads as TGTGCCAGCAGCAAAACAACTAGCGGGGGTCGAGAGACCCAGTACTTC. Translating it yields CASSKTTSGGRETQYF.

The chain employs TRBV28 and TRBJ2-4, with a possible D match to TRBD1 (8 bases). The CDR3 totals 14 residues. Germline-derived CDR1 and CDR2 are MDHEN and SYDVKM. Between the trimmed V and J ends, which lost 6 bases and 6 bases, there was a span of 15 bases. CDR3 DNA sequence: TGTGCCAGCAGACCAACAGGGGGGGGAAACATTCAGTACTTC. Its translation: CASRPTGGGNIQYF.

CDR3 in DNA: TGTGCCAGCAGCTGGGTGGGGACCGGGGAGCTGTTTTTT. This translates into CASSWVGTGELFF. V is TRBV7-6 and J is TRBJ2-2, with D hard to call. This CDR3 region has 13 residues. The ends were cut back, 4 bases at V and 5 bases at J, with 8 bases in the middle. CDR1 and CDR2 from the germline V gene are SGHVS and FNYEAQ.

The DNA for the CDR3 is TGTGCCAGCAGCTTAGTGGGGACAGGTTCCCTCGAGCAGTACTTC. This translates into CASSLVGTGSLEQYF. This chain joins TRBV7-2 and TRBJ2-7, with 8 bases that match TRBD1. CDR1 is SGHTA and CDR2 is FQGNSA in the germline V gene. V shed 1 base and J 6 bases; nucleotides not matched to a gene: 8. The CDR3 contains 15 residues.

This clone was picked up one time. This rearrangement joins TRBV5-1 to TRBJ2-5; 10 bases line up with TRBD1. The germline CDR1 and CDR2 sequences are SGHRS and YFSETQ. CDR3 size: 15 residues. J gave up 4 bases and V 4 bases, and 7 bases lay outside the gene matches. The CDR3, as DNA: TGCGCCAGCAGCGACCGGGACAGGGGTGTAGAGACCCAGTACTTC. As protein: CASSDRDRGVETQYF.

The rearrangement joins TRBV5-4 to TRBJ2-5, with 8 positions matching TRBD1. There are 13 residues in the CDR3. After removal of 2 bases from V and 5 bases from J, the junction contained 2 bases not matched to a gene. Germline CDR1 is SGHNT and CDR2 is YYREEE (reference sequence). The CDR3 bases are TGTGCCAGCAGCTTCGACAGGGGTGAGACCCAGTACTTC. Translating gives CASSFDRGETQYF.

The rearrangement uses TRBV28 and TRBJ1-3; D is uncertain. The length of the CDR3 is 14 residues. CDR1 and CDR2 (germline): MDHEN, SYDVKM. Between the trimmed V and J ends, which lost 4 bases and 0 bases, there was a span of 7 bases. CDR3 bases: TGTGCCAGCAGTTCCCGGAACTCTGGAAACACCATATATTTT. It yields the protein CASSSRNSGNTIYF.

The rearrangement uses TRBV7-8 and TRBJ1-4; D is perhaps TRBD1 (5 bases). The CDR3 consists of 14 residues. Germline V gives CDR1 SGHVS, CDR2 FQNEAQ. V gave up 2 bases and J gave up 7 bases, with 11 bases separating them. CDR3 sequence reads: CASSLKGQGEKLFF. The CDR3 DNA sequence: TGTGCCAGCAGCTTAAAGGGGCAGGGTGAAAAACTGTTTTTT. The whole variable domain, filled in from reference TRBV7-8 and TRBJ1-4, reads GAGVSQSPRYKVAKRGQDVALRCDPISGHVSLFWYQQALGQGPEFLTYFQNEAQLDKSGLPSDRFFAERPEGSVSTLKIQRTQQEDSAVYLCASSLKGQGEKLFFGSGTQLSVL.

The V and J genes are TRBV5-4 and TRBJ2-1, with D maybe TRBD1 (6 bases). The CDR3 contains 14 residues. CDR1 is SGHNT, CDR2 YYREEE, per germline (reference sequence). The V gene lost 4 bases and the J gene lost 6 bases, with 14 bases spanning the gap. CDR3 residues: CASSPQGGSNEQFF. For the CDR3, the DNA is TGTGCCAGCAGCCCCCAAGGGGGTTCCAATGAGCAGTTCTTC.

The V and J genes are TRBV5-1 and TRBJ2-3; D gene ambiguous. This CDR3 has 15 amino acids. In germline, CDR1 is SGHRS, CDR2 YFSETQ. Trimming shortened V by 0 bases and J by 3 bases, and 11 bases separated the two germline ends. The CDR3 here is CASSLDGPFTDTQYF. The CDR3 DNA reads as TGCGCCAGCAGCTTGGATGGCCCGTTTACAGATACGCAGTATTTT.

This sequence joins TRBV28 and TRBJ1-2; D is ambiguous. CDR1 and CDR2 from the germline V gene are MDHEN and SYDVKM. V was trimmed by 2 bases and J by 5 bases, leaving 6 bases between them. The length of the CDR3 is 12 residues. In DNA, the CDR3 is TGTGCCAGCAGTTTAATGGGATATGGCTACACCTTC. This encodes CASSLMGYGYTF.

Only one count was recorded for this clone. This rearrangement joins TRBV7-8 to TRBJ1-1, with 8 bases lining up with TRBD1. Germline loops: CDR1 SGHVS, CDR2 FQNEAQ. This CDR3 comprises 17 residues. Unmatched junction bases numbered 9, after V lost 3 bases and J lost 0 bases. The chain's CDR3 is CASSFGQGASMNTEAFF. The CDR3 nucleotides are TGTGCCAGCAGCTTTGGTCAGGGGGCTTCGATGAACACTGAAGCTTTCTTT. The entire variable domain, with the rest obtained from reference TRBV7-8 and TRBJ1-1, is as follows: GAGVSQSPRYKVAKRGQDVALRCDPISGHVSLFWYQQALGQGPEFLTYFQNEAQLDKSGLPSDRFFAERPEGSVSTLKIQRTQQEDSAVYLCASSFGQGASMNTEAFFGQGTRLTVV.

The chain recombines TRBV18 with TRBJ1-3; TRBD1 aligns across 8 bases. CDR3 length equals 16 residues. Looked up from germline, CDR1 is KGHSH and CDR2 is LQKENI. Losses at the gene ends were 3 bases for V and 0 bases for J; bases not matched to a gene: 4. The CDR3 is CASSPRDRISGNTIYF. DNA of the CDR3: TGTGCCAGCTCACCTAGGGACAGGATCTCTGGAAACACCATATATTTT.

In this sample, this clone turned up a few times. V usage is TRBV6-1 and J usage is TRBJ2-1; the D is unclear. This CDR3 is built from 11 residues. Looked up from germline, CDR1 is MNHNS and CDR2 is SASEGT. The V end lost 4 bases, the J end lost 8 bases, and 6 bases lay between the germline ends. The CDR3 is CASSARDEQFF. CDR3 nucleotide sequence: TGTGCCAGCAGTGCTAGAGATGAGCAGTTCTTC.

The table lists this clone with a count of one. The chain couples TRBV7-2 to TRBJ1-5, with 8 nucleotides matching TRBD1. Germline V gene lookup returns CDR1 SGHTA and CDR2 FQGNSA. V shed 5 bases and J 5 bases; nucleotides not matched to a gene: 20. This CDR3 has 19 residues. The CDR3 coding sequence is TGTGCCAGCAGCCTCTTAGGGTGGGGCCTGGACAGGGCCCATCAGCCCCAGCATTTT. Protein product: CASSLLGWGLDRAHQPQHF.

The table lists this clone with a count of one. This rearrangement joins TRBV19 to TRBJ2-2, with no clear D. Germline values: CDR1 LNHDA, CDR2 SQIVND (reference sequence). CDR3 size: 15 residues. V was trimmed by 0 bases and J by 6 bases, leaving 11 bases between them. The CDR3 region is CASSIDVASPGELFF. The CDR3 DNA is TGTGCCAGTAGTATAGATGTGGCCTCGCCCGGGGAGCTGTTTTTT.